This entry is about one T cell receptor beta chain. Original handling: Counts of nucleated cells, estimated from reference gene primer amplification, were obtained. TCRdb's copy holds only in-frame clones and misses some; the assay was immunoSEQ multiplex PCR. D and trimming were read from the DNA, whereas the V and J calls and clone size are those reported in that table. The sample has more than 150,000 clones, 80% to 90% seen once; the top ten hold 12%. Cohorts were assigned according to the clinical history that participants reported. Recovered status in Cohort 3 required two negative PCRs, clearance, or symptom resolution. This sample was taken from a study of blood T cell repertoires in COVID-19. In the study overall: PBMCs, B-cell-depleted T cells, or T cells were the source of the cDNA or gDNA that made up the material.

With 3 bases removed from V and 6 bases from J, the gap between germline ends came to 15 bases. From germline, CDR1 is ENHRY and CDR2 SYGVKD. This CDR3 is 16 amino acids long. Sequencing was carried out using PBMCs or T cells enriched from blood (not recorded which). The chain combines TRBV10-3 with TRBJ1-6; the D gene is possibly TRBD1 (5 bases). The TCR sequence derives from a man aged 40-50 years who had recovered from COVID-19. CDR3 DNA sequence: TGTGCCATCAGTGACTTAAGCCGGGACTTTAATTCACCCCTCCACTTT. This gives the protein CAISDLSRDFNSPLHF.